Reported below is one T cell receptor beta chain. V lost 2 bases, J lost 0 bases, and 16 bases lay in between. The CDR3 has 17 residues. Germline V lookup: CDR1 MNHEY, CDR2 SVGAGI. The data were taken from a study of CD8 T cells in Susac syndrome. Reverse transcription used roughly 0.5 to 1 ug RNA and random hexamers. One entry per CDR3 protein, called by TCRdb with MiXCR from the immunoSEQ multiplex PCR reads. The sample records about 130,000 distinct CDR3 sequences, roughly 95% being singletons. The chain uses TRBV6-5 and TRBJ1-2, with D possibly TRBD1 on 6 matching bases. The source is a human donor in good health. Sequencing was performed on CD4+ T cells from PBMCs. CDR3 loop: CASSYHTQGTSNYGYTF. CDR3 DNA: TGTGCCAGCAGTTACCACACACAGGGAACGTCTAACTATGGCTACACCTTC.